This record concerns one T cell receptor beta chain sequence. Its antigen is unidentified. This specimen comes from a study of T cells in narcolepsy. Study overall: Donors had narcolepsy type 1 or type 2, or were healthy controls. Findings and limits, study-wide: Healthy controls reportedly lacked the autoreactive clonotypes serially found in patients' blood.

The CDR3 runs 13 residues. Germline V gives CDR1 SGHVS, CDR2 FQNEAQ. V gave up 1 base and J gave up 3 bases, with 5 bases separating them. This table comes from immunoSEQ multiplex PCR, and its TCRdb copy is limited to in-frame clones, with some not included. The table has several thousand clones, more than 55% seen once. The rearrangement uses TRBV7-8 and TRBJ2-3, with a possible D match to TRBD1 (5 bases). The receptor was isolated from a human donor with narcolepsy. Input material: CD45RA- memory CD8+ T cells from PBMCs. The DNA of the CDR3 is TGTGCCAGCAGCTTAGAGGGGACAGATACGCAGTATTTT. Translation: CASSLEGTDTQYF.